This T cell receptor beta chain was sequenced in a study of blood T cell repertoires in COVID-19. Study background: The samples span acute and convalescent COVID-19 from the United States, Italy and Spain. T cells, B-cell-depleted T cells, or PBMCs provided the cDNA or gDNA that served as material.

Original methodology: Nucleated cell counts were estimated from reference gene primer amplification. Some clones are missing from TCRdb's copy, which holds only in-frame ones; the method was immunoSEQ multiplex PCR. V, J and clone size are those of that table, while D and trimming were read from the DNA. The sample includes tens of thousands of clones, 84% of them seen just once. The germline V and J ends were trimmed by 4 bases and 2 bases, with 12 bases remaining between them. Germline V gene data show CDR1 as SGHRS and CDR2 as YFSETQ. CDR3 size: 14 residues. Seattle participants joined during active infection and were tracked over time.

The gene calls are TRBV5-1 and TRBJ2-5, with D uncertain. The TCR originated in a man in his fifties or sixties with COVID-19, enrolled during active disease. What was sequenced was peripheral blood. The CDR3 here is CASSLQSRQETQYF. The CDR3 region has the DNA TGCGCCAGCAGCCTACAGAGCAGACAAGAGACCCAGTACTTC. Full variable domain (remainder filled in from reference TRBV5-1 and TRBJ2-5): KAGVTQTPRYLIKTRGQQVTLSCSPISGHRSVSWYQQTPGQGLQFLFEYFSETQRNKGNFPGRFSGRQFSNSRSEMNVSTLELGDSALYLCASSLQSRQETQYFGPGTRLLVL.